This TCR beta chain is drawn from a study of shared clonotypes between healthy human individuals. Trimming took 0 bases from V and 6 from J, leaving 7 bases between them. The germline V gene has CDR1 MGHRA and CDR2 YSYEKL. The CDR3 covers 13 residues. Data came from immunoSEQ multiplex PCR; TCRdb stores just in-frame clones and leaves some out. The data hold around 2,100,000 clones, with about 95% observed a single time. Naive-designated CD8 cells lacked CD45RO, were positively enriched for CCR7, and omitted terminally differentiated effector memory CD45RA+ cells. The chain carries TRBV4-1 and TRBJ2-3; D is perhaps TRBD2 (5 bases). The sequenced material came from naive CD8+ T cells sorted from blood. This clonotype was sampled from a man between 18 and 29 years old in good health. CDR3 region: CASSQERRDTQYF. Written as DNA, the CDR3 is TGCGCCAGCAGCCAAGAGAGGAGGGATACGCAGTATTTT.